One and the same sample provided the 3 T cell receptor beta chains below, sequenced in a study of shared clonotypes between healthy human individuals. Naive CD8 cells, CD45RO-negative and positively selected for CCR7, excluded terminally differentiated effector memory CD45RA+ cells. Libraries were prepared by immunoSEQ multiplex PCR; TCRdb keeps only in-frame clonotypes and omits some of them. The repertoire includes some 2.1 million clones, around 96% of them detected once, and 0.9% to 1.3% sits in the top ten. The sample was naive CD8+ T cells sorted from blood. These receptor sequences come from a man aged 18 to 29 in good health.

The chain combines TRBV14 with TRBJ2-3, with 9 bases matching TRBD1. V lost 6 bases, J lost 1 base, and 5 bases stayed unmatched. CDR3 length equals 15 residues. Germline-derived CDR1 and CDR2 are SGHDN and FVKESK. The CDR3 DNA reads TGTGCCAGCAGTGTCACAGGGGGCGGCACAGATACGCAGTATTTT. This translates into CASSVTGGGTDTQYF.

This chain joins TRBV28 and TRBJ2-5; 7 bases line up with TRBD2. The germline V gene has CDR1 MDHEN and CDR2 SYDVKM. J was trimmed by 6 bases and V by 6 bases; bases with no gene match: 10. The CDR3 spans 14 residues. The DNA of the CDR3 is TGTGCCAGCAGACTCCGCGGGGGTTCGAAGACCCAGTACTTC. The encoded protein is CASRLRGGSKTQYF.

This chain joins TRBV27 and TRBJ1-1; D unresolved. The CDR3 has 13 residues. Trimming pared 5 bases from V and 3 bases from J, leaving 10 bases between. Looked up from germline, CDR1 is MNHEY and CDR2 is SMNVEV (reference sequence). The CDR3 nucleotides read TGTGCCAGCAGTCCTGTGTTAGACACTGAAGCTTTCTTT. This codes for CASSPVLDTEAFF.